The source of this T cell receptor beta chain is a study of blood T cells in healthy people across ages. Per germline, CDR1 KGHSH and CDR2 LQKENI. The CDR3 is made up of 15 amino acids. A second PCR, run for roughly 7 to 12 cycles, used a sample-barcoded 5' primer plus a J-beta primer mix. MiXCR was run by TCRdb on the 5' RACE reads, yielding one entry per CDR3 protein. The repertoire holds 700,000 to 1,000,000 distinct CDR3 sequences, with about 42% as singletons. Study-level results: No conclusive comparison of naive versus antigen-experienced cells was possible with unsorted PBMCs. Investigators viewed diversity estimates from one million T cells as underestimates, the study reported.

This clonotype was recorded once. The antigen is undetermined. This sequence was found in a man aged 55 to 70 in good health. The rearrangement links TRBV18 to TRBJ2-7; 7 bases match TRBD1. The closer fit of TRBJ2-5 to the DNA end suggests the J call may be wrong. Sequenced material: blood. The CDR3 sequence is CASSHPSGTEKTQYF. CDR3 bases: TGTGCCAGCTCACATCCCTCCGGGACAGAGAAGACCCAGTACTTC.